The 9 T cell receptor beta chains below were found in one sample sequenced in a study of response to subunit inactivated influenza vaccine. TCRdb analysed the RT-PCR reads with MiXCR anew, one entry per CDR3 protein. Of some 500,000 distinct CDR3 sequences in the sample, 25% are singletons; the top ten hold over 1.5%. The sample here was CD4+ T cells sorted from PBMCs, taken about 5 days after vaccination. All receptors come from a man aged 50 to 59 who received an inactivated influenza vaccine.

Only a few counts were recorded for this clonotype. V is TRBV29-1 and J is TRBJ2-6; D might be TRBD1 (5 bases). This CDR3 is built from 15 residues. Germline values: CDR1 SQVTM, CDR2 ANQGSEA. The V and J ends lost 6 bases and 0 bases respectively, with 12 bases between them. The CDR3 nucleotides are TGCAGCGTGGACAAGGTCGGCTCTGGGGCCAACGTCCTGACTTTC. This gives the protein CSVDKVGSGANVLTF.

This chain connects TRBV7-9 to TRBJ1-1; D may be TRBD1 (5 bases). Trimming shortened V by 4 bases and J by 2 bases, and 17 bases separated the two germline ends. CDR1 and CDR2 (germline): SEHNR, FQNEAQ (reference sequence). CDR3 length: 16 residues. CDR3 loop: CASSSTPGRRNTEAFF. CDR3 in DNA: TGTGCCAGCAGCTCTACCCCGGGGCGACGTAACACTGAAGCTTTCTTT.

In this sample, this clonotype turned up a few times. This sequence joins TRBV19 and TRBJ2-1; D is unclear. The CDR3 covers 13 residues. Germline CDR1 and CDR2: LNHDA and SQIVND (reference sequence). V was trimmed by 2 bases and J by 7 bases, leaving 9 bases between them. The CDR3 protein is CASSILSRNEQFF. CDR3 DNA: TGTGCCAGTAGTATACTGTCTAGGAATGAGCAGTTCTTC.

The rearrangement joins TRBV3-1 to TRBJ2-1, with 7 positions matching TRBD2. The CDR3 consists of 15 residues. The V gene end was trimmed by 2 bases and the J gene end by 8 bases; junction bases not matched to a gene: 9. CDR1 is LGHDT, CDR2 YNNKEL, per germline (reference sequence). The CDR3 bases are TGTGCCAGCAGCCAACCAGGACTAGGGTTGGATGAGCAGTTCTTC. This translates into CASSQPGLGLDEQFF.

The chain carries TRBV7-6 and TRBJ1-6; 7 bases agree with TRBD1. This CDR3 has 14 amino acids. CDR1 and CDR2 (germline): SGHVS, FNYEAQ. V was clipped by 4 bases and J by 9 bases; unmatched bases: 6. The CDR3 DNA reads as TGTGCCAGCAGCTCACAGGGGAAGCTTTCACCCCTCCACTTT. Residues: CASSSQGKLSPLHF.

This clonotype showed up just a few times. The genes are TRBV12-3 or TRBV12-4 and TRBJ2-3; TRBD2 matches 12 bases. The V gene end was trimmed by 2 bases and the J gene end by 10 bases; junction bases not matched to a gene: 4. The CDR3 sequence is 14 residues long. CDR3 sequence (DNA): TGTGCCAGCAGTTTATTACTAGCGGGGGGTTCGCAGTATTTT. Protein product: CASSLLLAGGSQYF.

Only a few counts were recorded for this clonotype. The CDR3 loop is CAISEGWRTSNQPQHF. CDR3 DNA sequence: TGTGCCATCAGTGAGGGTTGGAGGACAAGCAATCAGCCCCAGCATTTT. V and J are TRBV10-3 and TRBJ1-5; a weak D match, TRBD1 (5 bases). The V gene's germline CDR1 is ENHRY and CDR2 SYGVKD. The length of the CDR3 is 16 residues. V dropped 2 bases and J dropped 1 base, with 12 bases sitting between them.

This clonotype was observed a handful of times. This chain uses TRBV20-1 with TRBJ2-7; D call uncertain. Germline values: CDR1 DFQATT, CDR2 SNEGSKA (reference sequence). The CDR3 length is 12 residues. V was shortened by 2 bases and J by 1 base, with 6 bases between the two germline ends. CDR3 region: CSARTTSYEQYF. CDR3 coding DNA: TGCAGTGCTAGAACAACTTCCTACGAGCAGTACTTC.

This chain uses TRBV20-1 with TRBJ2-7, with 10 bases that match TRBD1. This CDR3 has 14 amino acids. CDR1 DFQATT and CDR2 SNEGSKA come from the germline V gene (reference sequence). Unmatched junction bases numbered 4, after V lost 3 bases and J lost 2 bases. CDR3 region: CSARTGTGAYEQYF. Written as DNA, the CDR3 is TGCAGTGCTAGGACCGGGACAGGGGCCTACGAGCAGTACTTC.